A single sample is the source of the 23 T cell receptor beta chains below, sequenced in a study of lymphopenia after photon versus proton radiotherapy. Libraries were prepared by immunoSEQ multiplex PCR; TCRdb keeps only in-frame clonotypes and omits some of them. Of around 15,000 clones in the sample, roughly nine tenths were seen once. Source: peripheral blood, taken from a patient treated with proton-based radiotherapy. The receptors shown here come from a woman aged 55-69 years with cholangiocarcinoma. Some clones in this sample may be carry-over from other donors' samples.

The CDR3 DNA is TGTGCCTGGGCCCTCGGTGCGGGCCTCCACTTT. Protein sequence: CAWALGAGLHF. The V and J genes are TRBV30 and TRBJ1-6; D not certain. V dropped 5 bases and J dropped 15 bases, with 14 bases sitting between them. The CDR3 is 11 amino acids. Germline CDR1 is GTSNPN and CDR2 is SVGIG (reference sequence).

This clone was detected only a few times. V is TRBV9 and J is TRBJ1-6, with 9 bases matching TRBD1. V shed 4 bases and J 8 bases; nucleotides not matched to a gene: 10. The CDR3 spans 16 residues. Germline CDR1 and CDR2: SGDLS and YYNGEE. The DNA of the CDR3 is TGTGCCAGCAGCCCCTCAACAGGGGGCTCGGATTCACCCCTCCACTTT. Protein product: CASSPSTGGSDSPLHF.

The chain joins TRBV7-8 to TRBJ2-1; D gene uncertain. The germline V gene encodes CDR1 SGHVS and CDR2 FQNEAQ. Trimming shortened V by 0 bases and J by 9 bases, and 12 bases separated the two germline ends. CDR3 size: 14 residues. CDR3 nucleotide sequence: TGTGCCAGCAGCTTAGCGGCTCGTGCGAGTGAGCAGTTCTTC. Residues: CASSLAARASEQFF.

CDR3: CASSGQGALYEKLFF. The CDR3 nucleotides are TGTGCCAGCAGTGGACAGGGGGCTTTGTATGAAAAACTGTTTTTT. The genes are TRBV6-6 and TRBJ1-4; 11 bases agree with TRBD1. The CDR3 length is 15 residues. Looked up from germline, CDR1 is MNHNY and CDR2 is SVGAGI (reference sequence). V lost 5 bases to trimming and J lost 6 bases; unmatched junction nucleotides: 5.

V is TRBV4-1 and J is TRBJ1-4; D gene unclear. This CDR3 has 15 residues. CDR1 and CDR2 from the germline V gene are MGHRA and YSYEKL. The ends were cut back, 3 bases at V and 4 bases at J, with 12 bases in the middle. The DNA for the CDR3 is TGCGCCAGCAGCCAGGGGAGGGCGGATAATGAAAAACTGTTTTTT. Translation: CASSQGRADNEKLFF.

This chain uses TRBV18 with TRBJ2-1, with 9 positions matching TRBD1. CDR3 length: 13 amino acids. The V gene end was trimmed by 3 bases and the J gene end by 6 bases; junction bases not matched to a gene: 0. Germline lookup yields CDR1 KGHSH and CDR2 LQKENI. DNA of the CDR3: TGTGCCAGCTCACCGGGACAGGGCAATGAGCAGTTCTTC. Translated: CASSPGQGNEQFF.

J is TRBJ2-2 and V is TRBV6-1; 8 nucleotides line up with TRBD2. Germline-derived CDR1 and CDR2 are MNHNS and SASEGT. CDR3 length: 16 residues. J was trimmed by 7 bases and V by 6 bases; bases with no gene match: 13. For the CDR3, the DNA is TGTGCCAGCAGGGAATATGGGACTAGTCGGAGCGGGGAGCTGTTTTTT. Amino acids: CASREYGTSRSGELFF.

The genes are TRBV7-9 and TRBJ2-6; 12 bases align to TRBD1. The CDR3 length is 17 residues. The trim removed 9 bases at V and 4 bases at J, leaving 10 bases unmatched. From germline, CDR1 is SEHNR and CDR2 FQNEAQ (reference sequence). The CDR3: CASLAGQGASGANVLTF. The CDR3 DNA reads TGTGCCAGTTTGGCGGGACAGGGGGCTTCAGGGGCCAACGTCCTGACTTTC.

This clone appeared a single time. The chain carries TRBV18 and TRBJ1-1; TRBD1 is a possible D gene (6 bases). This CDR3 comprises 13 residues. The V gene lost 5 bases and the J gene lost 1 base, with 8 bases spanning the gap. Per germline, CDR1 KGHSH and CDR2 LQKENI. DNA for the CDR3: TGTGCCAGCTCATCGGGACAGAACACTGAAGCTTTCTTT. Protein product: CASSSGQNTEAFF.

This clone occurred a few times. The J gene is TRBJ1-3, the V gene TRBV18; maybe TRBD1 (6 bases). The germline V and J ends were trimmed by 4 bases and 0 bases, with 13 bases remaining between them. The CDR3 runs to 16 residues. CDR1 and CDR2 from the germline V gene are KGHSH and LQKENI. The CDR3 sequence: CASSHGTKNSGNTIYF. In DNA, the CDR3 is TGTGCCAGCTCACACGGGACAAAAAACTCTGGAAACACCATATATTTT.

This chain links TRBV18 with TRBJ2-5; D possibly corresponds to TRBD2 (6 bases). This CDR3 contains 16 residues. CDR1 and CDR2 (germline): KGHSH, LQKENI. Trimming cost V 3 bases and J 2 bases, with 16 bases left between them. CDR3 nucleotides: TGTGCCAGCTCACCCCTCCAAAGGGAGGCACAAGAGACCCAGTACTTC. Its protein is CASSPLQREAQETQYF. The full variable domain, in which reference TRBV18 and TRBJ2-5 provide the parts outside the CDR3, is NAGVMQNPRHLVRRRGQEARLRCSPMKGHSHVYWYRQLPEEGLKFMVYLQKENIIDESGMPKERFSAEFPKEGPSILRIQQVVRGDSAAYFCASSPLQREAQETQYFGPGTRLLVL.

The chain recombines TRBV29-1 with TRBJ2-5; D uncertain. CDR1 is SQVTM, CDR2 ANQGSEA, per germline. The ends were cut back, 8 bases at V and 5 bases at J, with 12 bases in the middle. The CDR3 length is 11 residues. The CDR3 is CSPQFGETQYF. The CDR3 bases are TGCAGCCCGCAGTTCGGGGAGACCCAGTACTTC.

The chain employs TRBV19 and TRBJ2-4; no clear D. The CDR3 runs to 13 residues. The germline V gene has CDR1 LNHDA and CDR2 SQIVND (reference sequence). Deletions cut 3 bases from V and 8 bases from J, with 11 bases between. The CDR3 nucleotides read TGTGCCAGTAGTATGAGTCTCCCTCACATTCAGTACTTC. This translates into CASSMSLPHIQYF.

The V gene is TRBV7-8, the J gene TRBJ2-5, with D tentatively TRBD1 or TRBD2 (5 bases each). The CDR3 is 14 residues long. V lost 5 bases, J lost 2 bases, and 12 bases lay in between. The germline gives CDR1 SGHVS, CDR2 FQNEAQ. Here the CDR3 DNA reads TGTGCCAGCAGCCTCGGGACGGTTCAAGAGACCCAGTACTTC. Its translation: CASSLGTVQETQYF.

J is TRBJ1-4 and V is TRBV4-1, with 9 bases identical to TRBD1. Germline V CDR1 and CDR2: MGHRA, YSYEKL. The CDR3 runs 15 residues. With V trimmed by 8 bases and J by 8 bases, 12 bases remained unmatched. This CDR3 is CASQANPGQGEKLFF. CDR3 sequence (DNA): TGCGCCAGCCAAGCCAACCCCGGACAGGGGGAAAAACTGTTTTTT.

The chain is built from TRBV5-1 and TRBJ2-5; 8 bases are shared with TRBD1. The trim removed 2 bases at V and 5 bases at J, leaving 2 bases unmatched. This CDR3 is 13 amino acids long. Germline-derived CDR1 and CDR2 are SGHRS and YFSETQ. The CDR3 loop reads CASSFGQGETQYF. In nucleotides, the CDR3 is TGCGCCAGCAGCTTTGGACAGGGCGAGACCCAGTACTTC.

CDR3 amino acids: CASSLAGGPTEQFF. Here the CDR3 DNA reads TGTGCCAGCAGCTTAGCGGGAGGGCCTACTGAGCAGTTCTTC. The V and J genes are TRBV7-9 and TRBJ2-1; 7 bases align to TRBD2. Germline CDR1 is SEHNR and CDR2 is FQNEAQ (reference sequence). V shed 0 bases and J 9 bases; nucleotides not matched to a gene: 5. The CDR3 is 14 residues long.

The chain has TRBV5-6 and TRBJ2-7; D gene unclear. V dropped 2 bases and J dropped 3 bases, with 3 bases sitting between them. The CDR3 runs to 11 residues. The germline V gene encodes CDR1 SGHDT and CDR2 YYEEEE. DNA for the CDR3: TGTGCCAGCAGCTTTGGCTACGAGCAGTACTTC. It is translated as CASSFGYEQYF. The full variable domain, rest sourced from reference TRBV5-6 and TRBJ2-7, is DAGVTQSPTHLIKTRGQQVTLRCSPKSGHDTVSWYQQALGQGPQFIFQYYEEEERQRGNFPDRFSGHQFPNYSSELNVNALLLGDSALYLCASSFGYEQYFGPGTRLTVT.

This clone was seen only a few times. V usage is TRBV28 and J usage is TRBJ1-1; TRBD1 matches 10 bases. CDR3 length equals 16 residues. V lost 4 bases to trimming and J lost 6 bases; unmatched junction nucleotides: 11. Germline V gene data show CDR1 as MDHEN and CDR2 as SYDVKM. In DNA form, the CDR3 reads TGTGCCAGCAGTTCAATCGGACAGGGGGGAATCTCTGAAGCTTTCTTT. Encoded protein: CASSSIGQGGISEAFF.

The V and J genes are TRBV28 and TRBJ2-2; perhaps D is TRBD1 or TRBD2 (5 bases each). Deletions cut 7 bases from V and 4 bases from J, with 16 bases between. CDR3 length equals 15 residues. CDR1 and CDR2 from the germline V gene are MDHEN and SYDVKM. The CDR3 sequence: CASTQVGEPTGELFF. CDR3 sequence (DNA): TGTGCCAGCACTCAGGTGGGGGAGCCCACCGGGGAGCTGTTTTTT.

V and J are TRBV7-2 and TRBJ2-3; a weak D match, TRBD2 (7 bases). In germline, CDR1 is SGHTA, CDR2 FQGNSA. The CDR3 loop spans 15 amino acids. The germline V and J ends were trimmed by 5 bases and 1 base, with 13 bases remaining between them. The CDR3, as DNA: TGTGCCAGCAGCCCGTTAGGGGGGGGCACAGATACGCAGTATTTT. Protein: CASSPLGGGTDTQYF.

The CDR3 DNA is TGTGCCAGCAGTTACTCGGGGACAAGTAACACTGAAGCTTTCTTT. Protein product: CASSYSGTSNTEAFF. J is TRBJ1-1 and V is TRBV6-5; D possibly corresponds to TRBD1 (6 bases). Looked up from germline, CDR1 is MNHEY and CDR2 is SVGAGI. The V end was cut by 0 bases, the J end by 2 bases, with 10 bases between. This CDR3 is 15 amino acids long.

The rearrangement links TRBV5-1 to TRBJ2-3; 13 positions agree with TRBD2. Germline trimming cut 1 base from V and 4 bases from J; bases unmatched to any gene: 0. Germline CDR1 is SGHRS and CDR2 is YFSETQ. This CDR3 has 15 residues. CDR3 residues: CASSLTSGGADTQYF. Written as DNA, the CDR3 is TGCGCCAGCAGCTTGACTAGCGGGGGGGCAGATACGCAGTATTTT.